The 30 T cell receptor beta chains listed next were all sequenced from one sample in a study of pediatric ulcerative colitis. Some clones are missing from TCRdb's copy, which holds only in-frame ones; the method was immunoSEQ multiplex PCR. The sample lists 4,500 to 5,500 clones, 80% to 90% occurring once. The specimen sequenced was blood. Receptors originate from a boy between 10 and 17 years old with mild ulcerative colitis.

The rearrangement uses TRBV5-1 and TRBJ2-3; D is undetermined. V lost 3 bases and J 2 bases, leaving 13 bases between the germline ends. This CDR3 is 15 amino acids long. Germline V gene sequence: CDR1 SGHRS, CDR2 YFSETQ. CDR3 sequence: CASSYWTEPTDTQYF. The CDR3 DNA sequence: TGCGCCAGCAGCTACTGGACGGAACCCACAGATACGCAGTATTTT.

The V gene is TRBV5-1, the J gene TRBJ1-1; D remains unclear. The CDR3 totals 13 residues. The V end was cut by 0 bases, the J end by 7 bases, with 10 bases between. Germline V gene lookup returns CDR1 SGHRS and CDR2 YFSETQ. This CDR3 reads CASSLVGPDEAFF. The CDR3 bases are TGCGCCAGCAGCTTGGTAGGCCCAGATGAAGCTTTCTTT.

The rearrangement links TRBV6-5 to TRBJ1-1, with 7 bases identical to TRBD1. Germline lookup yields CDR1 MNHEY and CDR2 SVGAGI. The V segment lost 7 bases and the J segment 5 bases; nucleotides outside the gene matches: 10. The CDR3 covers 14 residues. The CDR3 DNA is TGTGCCAGCAACGTACAGGGGACGGGGACTGAAGCTTTCTTT. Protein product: CASNVQGTGTEAFF.

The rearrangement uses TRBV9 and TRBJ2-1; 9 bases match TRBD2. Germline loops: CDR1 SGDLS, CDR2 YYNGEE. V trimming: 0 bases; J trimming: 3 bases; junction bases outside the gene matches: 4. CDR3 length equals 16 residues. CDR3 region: CASSVAGGRGYNEQFF. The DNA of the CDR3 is TGTGCCAGCAGCGTAGCGGGCGGGAGGGGCTACAATGAGCAGTTCTTC.

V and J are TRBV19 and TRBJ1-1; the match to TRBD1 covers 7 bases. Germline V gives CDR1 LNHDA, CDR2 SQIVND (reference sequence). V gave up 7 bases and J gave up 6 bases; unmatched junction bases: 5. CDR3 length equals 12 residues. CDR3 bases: TGTGCCAGTATGGGACAGCGGTCTGAAGCTTTCTTT. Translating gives CASMGQRSEAFF.

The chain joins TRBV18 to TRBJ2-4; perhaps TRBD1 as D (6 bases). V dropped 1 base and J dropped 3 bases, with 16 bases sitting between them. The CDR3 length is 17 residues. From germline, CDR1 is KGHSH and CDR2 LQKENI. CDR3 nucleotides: TGTGCCAGCTCACCACAAAACAGGGAAGGGGGCAAAAACATTCAGTACTTC. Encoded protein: CASSPQNREGGKNIQYF.

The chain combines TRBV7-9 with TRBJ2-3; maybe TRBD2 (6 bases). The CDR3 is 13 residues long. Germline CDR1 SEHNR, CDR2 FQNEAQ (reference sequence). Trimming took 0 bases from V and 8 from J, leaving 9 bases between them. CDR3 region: CASSLAEGGTQYF. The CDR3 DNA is TGTGCCAGCAGCTTAGCGGAGGGTGGTACGCAGTATTTT.

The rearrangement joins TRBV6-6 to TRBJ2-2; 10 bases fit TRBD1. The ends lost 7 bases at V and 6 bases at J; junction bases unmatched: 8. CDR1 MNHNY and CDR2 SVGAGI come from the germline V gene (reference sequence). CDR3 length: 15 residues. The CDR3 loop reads CASMVGTGVSGELFF. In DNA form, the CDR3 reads TGTGCCAGCATGGTCGGGACAGGGGTCTCCGGGGAGCTGTTTTTT.

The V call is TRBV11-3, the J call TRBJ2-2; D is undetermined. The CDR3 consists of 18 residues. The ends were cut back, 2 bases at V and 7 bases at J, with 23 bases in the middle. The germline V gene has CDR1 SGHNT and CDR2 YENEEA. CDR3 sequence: CASSLMTPINRSSGELFF. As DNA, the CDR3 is TGTGCCAGCAGCTTAATGACGCCCATAAATCGTTCGAGCGGGGAGCTGTTTTTT.

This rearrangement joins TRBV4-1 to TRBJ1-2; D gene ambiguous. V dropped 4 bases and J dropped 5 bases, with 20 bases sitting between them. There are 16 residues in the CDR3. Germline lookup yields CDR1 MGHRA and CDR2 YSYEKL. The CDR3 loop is CASSRGEGKEDYGYTF. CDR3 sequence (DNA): TGCGCCAGCAGCCGAGGCGAAGGGAAGGAGGATTATGGCTACACCTTC.

In DNA form, the CDR3 reads TGTGCCAGTTGGGGACGTCTGAACACTGAAGCTTTCTTT. Encoded protein: CASWGRLNTEAFF. This chain connects TRBV27 to TRBJ1-1; D is possibly TRBD1 (5 bases). The ends were cut back, 9 bases at V and 0 bases at J, with 11 bases in the middle. Germline V lookup: CDR1 MNHEY, CDR2 SMNVEV (reference sequence). The CDR3 sequence is 13 residues long.

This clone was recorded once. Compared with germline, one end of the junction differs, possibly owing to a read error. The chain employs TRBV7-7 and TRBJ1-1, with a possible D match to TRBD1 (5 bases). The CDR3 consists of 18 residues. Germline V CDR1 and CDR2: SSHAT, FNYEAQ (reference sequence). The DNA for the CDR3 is TGTGCTAGCAGATTAAAGAGATGGACCGGGACCCCGAACACTGAAGCTTTCTTT. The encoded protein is CASRLKRWTGTPNTEAFF.

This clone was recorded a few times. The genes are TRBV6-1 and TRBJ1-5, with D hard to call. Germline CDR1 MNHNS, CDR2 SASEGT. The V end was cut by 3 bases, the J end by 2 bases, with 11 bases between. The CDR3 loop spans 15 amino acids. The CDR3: CASSENVEGNQPQHF. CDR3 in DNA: TGTGCCAGCAGTGAGAACGTGGAGGGCAATCAGCCCCAGCATTTT.

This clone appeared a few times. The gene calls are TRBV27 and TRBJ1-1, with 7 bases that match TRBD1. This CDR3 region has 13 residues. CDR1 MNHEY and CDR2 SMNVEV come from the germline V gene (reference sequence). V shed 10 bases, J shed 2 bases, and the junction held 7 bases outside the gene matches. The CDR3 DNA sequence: TGTGCCACCAGGACAGGTGATAACACTGAAGCTTTCTTT. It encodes CATRTGDNTEAFF.

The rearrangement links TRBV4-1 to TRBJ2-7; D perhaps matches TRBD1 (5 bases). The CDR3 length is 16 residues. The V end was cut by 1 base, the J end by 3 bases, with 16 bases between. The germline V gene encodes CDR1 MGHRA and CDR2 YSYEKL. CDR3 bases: TGCGCCAGCAGCCAAGGGGGATCAGGGCTAGACTACGAGCAGTACTTC. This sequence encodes CASSQGGSGLDYEQYF.

CDR3: CASNLGRGLSYNEQFF. CDR3 nucleotides: TGTGCCAGCAACCTAGGCAGGGGCCTTTCCTACAATGAGCAGTTCTTC. The V gene is TRBV11-2, the J gene TRBJ2-1; D possibly corresponds to TRBD1 (6 bases). Germline V gene lookup returns CDR1 SGHAT and CDR2 FQNNGV. CDR3 length: 16 amino acids. Deletions cut 7 bases from V and 1 base from J, with 17 bases between. The variable domain in full, completed from reference TRBV11-2 and TRBJ2-1, reads EAGVAQSPRYKIIEKRQSVAFWCNPISGHATLYWYQQILGQGPKLLIQFQNNGVVDDSQLPKDRFSAERLKGVDSTLKIQPAKLEDSAVYLCASNLGRGLSYNEQFFGPGTRLTVL.

The CDR3 nucleotides read TGTGCCAGCAGACCAATAGCGGGACCTGGCGATGAGCAGTTCTTC. Amino acids: CASRPIAGPGDEQFF. The chain combines TRBV28 with TRBJ2-1; 8 bases align to TRBD2. Germline CDR1 is MDHEN and CDR2 is SYDVKM. Trimming removed 6 bases from V and 8 bases from J; junction bases left unmatched: 12. CDR3 size: 15 residues.

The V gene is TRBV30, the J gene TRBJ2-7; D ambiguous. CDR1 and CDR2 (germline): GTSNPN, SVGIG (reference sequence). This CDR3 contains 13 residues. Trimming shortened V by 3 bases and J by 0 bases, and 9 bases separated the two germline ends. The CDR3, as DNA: TGTGCCTGGAGGATAGTGAGCTCCTACGAGCAGTACTTC. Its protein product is CAWRIVSSYEQYF.

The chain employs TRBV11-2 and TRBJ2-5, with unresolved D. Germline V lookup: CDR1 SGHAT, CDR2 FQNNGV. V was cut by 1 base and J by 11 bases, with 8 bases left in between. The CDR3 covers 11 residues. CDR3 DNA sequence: TGTGCCAGCAGCTTAGGGGGAATACAGTACTTC. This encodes CASSLGGIQYF.

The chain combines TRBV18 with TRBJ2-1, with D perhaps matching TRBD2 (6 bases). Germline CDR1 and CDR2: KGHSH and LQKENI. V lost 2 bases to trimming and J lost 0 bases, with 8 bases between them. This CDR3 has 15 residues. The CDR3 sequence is CASSPSGSSYNEQFF. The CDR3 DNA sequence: TGTGCCAGCTCACCATCCGGGAGCTCCTACAATGAGCAGTTCTTC.

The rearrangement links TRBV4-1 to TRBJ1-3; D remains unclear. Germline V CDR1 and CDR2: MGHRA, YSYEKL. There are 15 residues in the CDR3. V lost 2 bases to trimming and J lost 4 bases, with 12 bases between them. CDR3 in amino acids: CASSQTDVSGNTIYF. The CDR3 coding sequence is TGCGCCAGCAGCCAAACGGACGTCTCGGGAAACACCATATATTTT.

The CDR3 DNA sequence: TGTGCCAGCAGCCAAGACAGGGCGGACGGCTACACCTTC. This encodes CASSQDRADGYTF. The chain couples TRBV4-2 to TRBJ1-2; D perhaps matches TRBD1 (5 bases). In germline, CDR1 is LGHNA, CDR2 YNFKEQ. The CDR3 runs to 13 residues. Trimming pared 0 bases from V and 8 bases from J, leaving 10 bases between.

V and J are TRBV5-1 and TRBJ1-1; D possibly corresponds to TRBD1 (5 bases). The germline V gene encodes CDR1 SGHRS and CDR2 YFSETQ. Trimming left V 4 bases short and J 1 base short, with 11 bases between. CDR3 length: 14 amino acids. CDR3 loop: CASSIGTWNTEAFF. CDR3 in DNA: TGCGCCAGCAGCATAGGGACCTGGAACACTGAAGCTTTCTTT. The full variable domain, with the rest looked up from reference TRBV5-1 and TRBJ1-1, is KAGVTQTPRYLIKTRGQQVTLSCSPISGHRSVSWYQQTPGQGLQFLFEYFSETQRNKGNFPGRFSGRQFSNSRSEMNVSTLELGDSALYLCASSIGTWNTEAFFGQGTRLTVV.

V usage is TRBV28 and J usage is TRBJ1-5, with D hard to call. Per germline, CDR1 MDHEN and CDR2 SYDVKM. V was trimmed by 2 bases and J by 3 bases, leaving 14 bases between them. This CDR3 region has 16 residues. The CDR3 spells CASSLRWADDNQPQHF. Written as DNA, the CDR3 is TGTGCCAGCAGTTTAAGGTGGGCAGACGACAATCAGCCCCAGCATTTT.

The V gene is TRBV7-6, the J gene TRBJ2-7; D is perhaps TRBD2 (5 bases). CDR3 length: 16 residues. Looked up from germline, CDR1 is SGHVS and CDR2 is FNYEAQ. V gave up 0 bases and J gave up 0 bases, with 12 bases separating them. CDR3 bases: TGTGCCAGCAGCTTAGCGGGGAGTCAGAACTCCTACGAGCAGTACTTC. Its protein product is CASSLAGSQNSYEQYF. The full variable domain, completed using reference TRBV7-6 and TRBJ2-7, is GAGVSQSPRYKVTKRGQDVALRCDPISGHVSLYWYRQALGQGPEFLTYFNYEAQQDKSGLPNDRFSAERPEGSISTLTIQRTEQRDSAMYRCASSLAGSQNSYEQYFGPGTRLTVT.

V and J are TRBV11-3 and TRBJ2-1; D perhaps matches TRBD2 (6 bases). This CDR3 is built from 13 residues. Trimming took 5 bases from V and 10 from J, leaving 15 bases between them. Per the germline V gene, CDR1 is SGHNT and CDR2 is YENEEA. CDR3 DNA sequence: TGTGCCAGCAGCGCCGGGACTGCCGGGGAGCAGTTCTTC. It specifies CASSAGTAGEQFF.

The CDR3 sequence is CASSLGTSGRVETQYF. As DNA, the CDR3 is TGCGCCAGCAGCTTAGGGACTAGCGGGAGAGTGGAGACCCAGTACTTC. The rearrangement joins TRBV5-1 to TRBJ2-5; 14 nucleotides line up with TRBD2. J was trimmed by 5 bases and V by 2 bases; bases with no gene match: 5. CDR3 size: 16 residues. The V gene's germline CDR1 is SGHRS and CDR2 YFSETQ. Full variable domain (missing parts from reference TRBV5-1 and TRBJ2-5): KAGVTQTPRYLIKTRGQQVTLSCSPISGHRSVSWYQQTPGQGLQFLFEYFSETQRNKGNFPGRFSGRQFSNSRSEMNVSTLELGDSALYLCASSLGTSGRVETQYFGPGTRLLVL.

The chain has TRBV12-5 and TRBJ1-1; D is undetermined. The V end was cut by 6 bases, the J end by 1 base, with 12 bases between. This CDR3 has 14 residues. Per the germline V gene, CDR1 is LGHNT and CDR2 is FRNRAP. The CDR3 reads CASGSTVSNTEAFF. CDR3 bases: TGTGCTAGTGGATCCACAGTGTCGAACACTGAAGCTTTCTTT.

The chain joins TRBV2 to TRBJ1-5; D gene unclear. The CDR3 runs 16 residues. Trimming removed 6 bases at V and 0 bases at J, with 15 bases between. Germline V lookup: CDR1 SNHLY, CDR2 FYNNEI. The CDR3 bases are TGTGCCAGCAGGGTAAGCGTAGGATATAGCAATCAGCCCCAGCATTTT. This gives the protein CASRVSVGYSNQPQHF.

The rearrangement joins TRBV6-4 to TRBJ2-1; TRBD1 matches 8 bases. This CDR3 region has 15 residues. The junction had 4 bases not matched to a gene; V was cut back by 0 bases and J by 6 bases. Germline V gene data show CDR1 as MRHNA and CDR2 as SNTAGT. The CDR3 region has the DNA TGTGCCAGCAGTGACTCGATAGGACAGGGCAATGAGCAGTTCTTC. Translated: CASSDSIGQGNEQFF.